These 23 T cell receptor beta chains came from one sample sequenced in a study of T cell responses to AZD1222 COVID-19 vaccine. Sequencing used immunoSEQ multiplex PCR; TCRdb keeps in-frame clones, though not all of them. This sample has tens of thousands of clones; over 75% occur once, and the top ten carry 31%. The sequencing used peripheral blood, collected on day 0 of AZD1222 vaccination. The receptor set was obtained from an adult in good health.

V is TRBV6-2 or TRBV6-3 and J is TRBJ2-7; no definite D call. Trimming pared 2 bases from V and 3 bases from J, leaving 5 bases between. This CDR3 region has 12 residues. Germline V gene lookup returns CDR1 MNHEY and CDR2 SVGEGT. The CDR3 here is CASSYRDYEQYF. The DNA of the CDR3 is TGTGCCAGCAGTTACAGGGACTACGAGCAGTACTTC.

This clone turned up a few times. V and J are TRBV30 and TRBJ2-1, with TRBD1 matching 9 bases. V shed 2 bases and J 11 bases; nucleotides not matched to a gene: 13. CDR3 size: 15 residues. CDR1 and CDR2 from the germline V gene are GTSNPN and SVGIG (reference sequence). This CDR3 reads CAWSKQGATSQQQFF. In DNA, the CDR3 is TGTGCCTGGAGTAAACAGGGGGCGACTAGCCAACAGCAGTTCTTC.

The rearrangement uses TRBV4-1 and TRBJ2-7; D is perhaps TRBD1 (6 bases). Trimming pared 1 base from V and 4 bases from J, leaving 11 bases between. CDR1 is MGHRA, CDR2 YSYEKL, per germline. The CDR3 has 14 residues. Written as DNA, the CDR3 is TGCGCCAGCAGCCAAGGGACAGTTGCTTACGAGCAGTACTTC. This encodes CASSQGTVAYEQYF.

The V and J genes are TRBV4-3 and TRBJ2-7; 11 bases match TRBD2. V was clipped by 1 base and J by 2 bases; unmatched bases: 10. The CDR3 runs to 18 residues. The V gene's germline CDR1 is LGHNA and CDR2 YSLEER. This CDR3 reads CASSQVPPLAGGAYEQYF. For the CDR3, the DNA is TGCGCCAGCAGCCAAGTTCCCCCCCTAGCGGGAGGTGCCTACGAGCAGTACTTC.

The chain combines TRBV5-4 with TRBJ1-2; D is perhaps TRBD1 (5 bases). Germline V CDR1 and CDR2: SGHNT, YYREEE (reference sequence). The CDR3 is 14 amino acids. The germline V and J ends were trimmed by 1 base and 4 bases, with 11 bases remaining between them. The CDR3, as DNA: TGTGCCAGCAGCTTGCCAGGGAAAAGCTATGGCTACACCTTC. Encoded protein: CASSLPGKSYGYTF.

The V and J genes are TRBV5-1 and TRBJ2-2; the match to TRBD2 covers 8 bases. Trimming cost V 5 bases and J 2 bases; bases outside gene matches: 5. This CDR3 has 15 amino acids. Germline lookup yields CDR1 SGHRS and CDR2 YFSETQ. The CDR3 region has the DNA TGCGCCAGCAGGGGCGGGGGGCCTAACACCGGGGAGCTGTTTTTT. This encodes CASRGGGPNTGELFF.

The V and J genes are TRBV9 and TRBJ2-3; no clear D gene. The V end was cut by 0 bases, the J end by 2 bases, with 7 bases between. CDR1 and CDR2 from the germline V gene are SGDLS and YYNGEE. The CDR3 is made up of 14 amino acids. Written as DNA, the CDR3 is TGTGCCAGCAGCGTAGGATTTATCACAGATACGCAGTATTTT. Protein: CASSVGFITDTQYF.

CDR3 DNA sequence: TGTGCCAGCAAGGTGAACACTGAAGCTTTCTTT. This sequence encodes CASKVNTEAFF. The V gene is TRBV28, the J gene TRBJ1-1; the D is unclear. V was shortened by 7 bases and J by 0 bases, with 3 bases between the two germline ends. Germline CDR1 is MDHEN and CDR2 is SYDVKM. The CDR3 runs 11 residues.

This chain connects TRBV6-5 to TRBJ1-1; D not certain. With 6 bases removed from V and 2 bases from J, the gap between germline ends came to 10 bases. The CDR3 is made up of 13 amino acids. CDR1 and CDR2 from the germline V gene are MNHEY and SVGAGI. The CDR3 nucleotides are TGTGCCAGCAGGGCAACGGTTAACACTGAAGCTTTCTTT. Translation: CASRATVNTEAFF.

This chain links TRBV2 with TRBJ2-7; D unresolved. The CDR3 extends over 15 amino acids. Germline V gives CDR1 SNHLY, CDR2 FYNNEI. Trimming removed 4 bases at V and 2 bases at J, with 15 bases between. CDR3 sequence (DNA): TGTGCCAGCAGTGGACTCCGCCCTCTTCCCTACGAGCAGTACTTC. Translated, it gives CASSGLRPLPYEQYF.

The J gene is TRBJ2-5, the V gene TRBV7-9; a possible D gene is TRBD2 (5 bases). V was shortened by 5 bases and J by 4 bases, with 14 bases between the two germline ends. The CDR3 runs 14 residues. Germline CDR1 SEHNR, CDR2 FQNEAQ (reference sequence). The CDR3 sequence is CASSNVLGGETQYF. CDR3 sequence (DNA): TGTGCCAGCAGCAACGTACTAGGCGGAGAGACCCAGTACTTC.

The CDR3 DNA sequence: TGTGCCAGCAGCTTAGTACTAGCGGAAGCGGAGACCCAGTACTTC. This codes for CASSLVLAEAETQYF. The chain employs TRBV7-9 and TRBJ2-5; 8 bases match TRBD2. CDR3 length equals 15 residues. V trimming: 1 base; J trimming: 5 bases; junction bases outside the gene matches: 6. The germline V gene encodes CDR1 SEHNR and CDR2 FQNEAQ (reference sequence).

Here the CDR3 DNA reads TGTGCCAGCAGGACTAGAACTGGGGCCAACGTCCTGACTTTC. This translates into CASRTRTGANVLTF. The V and J genes are TRBV7-2 and TRBJ2-6; D possibly corresponds to TRBD2 (6 bases). The germline V gene has CDR1 SGHTA and CDR2 FQGNSA. This CDR3 is built from 14 residues. Trimming stripped 6 bases from V and 2 bases from J, with 8 bases between.

Points on this clone: Within the sample, other DNA sequences also encode this same CDR3. The V gene is TRBV5-1, the J gene TRBJ2-2; 7 bases are a match to TRBD1. The CDR3 runs 15 residues. V lost 3 bases and J lost 0; bases outside the gene matches: 2. Germline-derived CDR1 and CDR2 are SGHRS and YFSETQ. For the CDR3, the DNA is TGCGCCAGCAGCTCGGGACAGTCGAACACCGGGGAGCTGTTTTTT. Translation: CASSSGQSNTGELFF.

The rearrangement joins TRBV9 to TRBJ2-7, with D perhaps TRBD2 (5 bases). CDR1 SGDLS and CDR2 YYNGEE come from the germline V gene. Trimming removed 4 bases from V and 5 bases from J, with 13 bases in between. CDR3 length equals 13 residues. This chain's CDR3 is CASSTRGIDEQYF. As DNA, the CDR3 is TGTGCCAGCAGCACCCGAGGGATAGACGAGCAGTACTTC.

The CDR3 nucleotides read TGTGCCAGCAGCTCTTTCCCCTTAGCGGGACTGAAAAACATTCAGTACTTC. It encodes CASSSFPLAGLKNIQYF. The rearrangement joins TRBV5-4 to TRBJ2-4; 8 nucleotides align to TRBD2. J was trimmed by 4 bases and V by 3 bases; bases with no gene match: 12. CDR3 length: 17 residues. The germline CDR1 and CDR2 sequences are SGHNT and YYREEE (reference sequence).

This clone was seen just once. The chain employs TRBV4-2 and TRBJ1-4; possible D gene TRBD1, 5 bases. CDR1 and CDR2 from the germline V gene are LGHNA and YNFKEQ. This CDR3 is built from 18 residues. V gave up 0 bases and J gave up 0 bases, with 14 bases separating them. In nucleotides, the CDR3 is TGTGCCAGCAGCCAAGATATGCAGGGCTCTGCAACTAATGAAAAACTGTTTTTT. Protein: CASSQDMQGSATNEKLFF.

The J gene is TRBJ1-2, the V gene TRBV28; tentatively, D is TRBD1 (6 bases). The V end was cut by 6 bases, the J end by 7 bases, with 15 bases between. The CDR3 length is 13 residues. Per germline, CDR1 MDHEN and CDR2 SYDVKM. This CDR3 is CASSLTGSPGYTF. CDR3 DNA sequence: TGTGCCAGCAGCCTAACAGGGAGCCCTGGCTACACCTTC.

The chain has TRBV19 and TRBJ2-6, with D unresolved. CDR3 length: 14 residues. Deletions cut 7 bases from V and 5 bases from J, with 12 bases between. Germline V lookup: CDR1 LNHDA, CDR2 SQIVND (reference sequence). CDR3 nucleotide sequence: TGTGCCAGTATGCTCGGAACAAGGGCCAACGTCCTGACTTTC. As protein: CASMLGTRANVLTF.

This clone came up once. V usage is TRBV7-9 and J usage is TRBJ1-1; TRBD1 agrees at 11 bases. In germline, CDR1 is SEHNR, CDR2 FQNEAQ (reference sequence). The CDR3 has 17 residues. J lost 0 bases, V lost 6 bases, and 9 bases had no gene match. CDR3 protein: CASRLMWTGGMNTEAFF. In nucleotides, the CDR3 is TGTGCCAGCAGGCTTATGTGGACAGGGGGCATGAACACTGAAGCTTTCTTT.

The V gene is TRBV24-1, the J gene TRBJ2-5; D is possibly TRBD2 (6 bases). Trimming cost V 3 bases and J 5 bases, with 12 bases left between them. The CDR3 covers 14 residues. Germline CDR1 and CDR2: KGHDR and SFDVKD. CDR3 loop: CATSDQTRIETQYF. For the CDR3, the DNA is TGTGCCACCAGTGATCAGACTAGGATTGAGACCCAGTACTTC.

The CDR3 reads CASSPEGGRNNEQFF. CDR3 sequence (DNA): TGTGCCAGCAGCCCCGAGGGCGGGAGAAACAATGAGCAGTTCTTC. This chain joins TRBV7-9 and TRBJ2-1; 7 nucleotides line up with TRBD2. This CDR3 has 15 amino acids. Per the germline V gene, CDR1 is SEHNR and CDR2 is FQNEAQ (reference sequence). Trimming took 5 bases from V and 5 from J; bases not matched to a gene: 9. Drawing the rest from reference TRBV7-9 and TRBJ2-1, the complete variable domain is DTGVSQNPRHKITKRGQNVTFRCDPISEHNRLYWYRQTLGQGPEFLTYFQNEAQLEKSRLLSDRFSAERPKGSFSTLEIQRTEQGDSAMYLCASSPEGGRNNEQFFGPGTRLTVL.

The chain couples TRBV20-1 to TRBJ1-1; tentative D call: TRBD1 (5 bases). V lost 3 bases to trimming and J lost 8 bases, with 10 bases between them. This CDR3 region has 11 residues. Germline CDR1 and CDR2: DFQATT and SNEGSKA (reference sequence). In DNA form, the CDR3 reads TGCAGTGCTAGTGGGGGAACCGAAGCTTTCTTT. The encoded protein is CSASGGTEAFF.